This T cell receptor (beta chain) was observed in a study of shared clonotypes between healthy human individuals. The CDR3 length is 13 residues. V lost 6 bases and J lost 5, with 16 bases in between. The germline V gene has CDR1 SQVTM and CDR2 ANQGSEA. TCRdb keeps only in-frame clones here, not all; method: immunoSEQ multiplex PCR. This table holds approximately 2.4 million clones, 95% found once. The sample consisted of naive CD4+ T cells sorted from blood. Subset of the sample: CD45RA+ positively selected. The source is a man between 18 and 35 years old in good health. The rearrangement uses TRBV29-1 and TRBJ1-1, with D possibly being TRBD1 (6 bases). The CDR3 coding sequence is TGCAGCGTCCCCAGGGGAGGGGATACTGAAGCTTTCTTT. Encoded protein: CSVPRGGDTEAFF.